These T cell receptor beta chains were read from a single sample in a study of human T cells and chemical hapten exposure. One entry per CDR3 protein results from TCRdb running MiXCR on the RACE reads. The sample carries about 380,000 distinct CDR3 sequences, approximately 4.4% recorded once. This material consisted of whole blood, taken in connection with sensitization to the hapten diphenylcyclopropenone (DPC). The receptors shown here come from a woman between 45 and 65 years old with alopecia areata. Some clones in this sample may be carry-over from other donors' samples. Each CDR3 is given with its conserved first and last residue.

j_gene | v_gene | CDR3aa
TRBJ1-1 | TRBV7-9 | CASSPGRQGGFF
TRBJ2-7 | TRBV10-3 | CAISEQGAGSYEQYF
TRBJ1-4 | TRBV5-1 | CASSLGTDFATNEKLFF
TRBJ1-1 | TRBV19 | CASSITGVNTEAFF
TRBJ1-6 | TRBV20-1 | CSASGTGGFNSPLHF
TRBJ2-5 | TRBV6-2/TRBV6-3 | CASSPDIGETQYF
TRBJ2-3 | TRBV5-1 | CASSLAARSTDTQYF
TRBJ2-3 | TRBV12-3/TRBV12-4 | CASSRQGGSDTQYF
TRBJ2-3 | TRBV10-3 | CAISESPGPAPDTQYF
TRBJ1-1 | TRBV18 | CASSLQGPAGTEAFF
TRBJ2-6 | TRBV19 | CASSSSGVRSGANVLTF
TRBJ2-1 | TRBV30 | CAWRAGESYNEQFF
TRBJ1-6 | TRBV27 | CASRLDRANSPLHF
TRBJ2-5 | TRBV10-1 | CASSDRGMRETQYF
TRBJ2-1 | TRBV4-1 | CASSPVRYNEQFF
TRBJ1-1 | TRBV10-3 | CAISEGNTEAFF
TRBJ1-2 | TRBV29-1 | CSVESRRDGYTF
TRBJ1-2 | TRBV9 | CASSATATFYGYTF
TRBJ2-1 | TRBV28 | CASSPRPGKIRDNEQFF
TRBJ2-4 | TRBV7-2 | CASTATKNIQYF
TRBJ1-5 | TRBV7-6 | CASSAGTGGNQPQHF
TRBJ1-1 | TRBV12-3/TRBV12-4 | CASSKGGGGSETEAFF
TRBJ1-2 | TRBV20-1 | CSADGPQFYGYTF
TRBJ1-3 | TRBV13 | CASSPPVGAGNTIYF
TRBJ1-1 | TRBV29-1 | CSGLANTEAFF
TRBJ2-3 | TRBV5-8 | CASSLNSAHSDTQYF